This T cell receptor (beta chain) comes out of a study of cytotoxic CD8 clonotypes in ibrutinib-treated CLL. On the study more broadly: Response sampling took place at median about 12 months of treatment, range 6 to 36.

Points from the study as a whole: Ibrutinib response saw clonality rise, and progression saw it return toward baseline. Private clonotypes, not public ones, expanded at ibrutinib response.

Comments on this clone: As yet, its antigen is unknown.

The length of the CDR3 is 15 residues. Germline V gives CDR1 SGHTS, CDR2 YDEGEE. V gave up 6 bases and J gave up 5 bases, with 21 bases separating them. Clones were sequenced by immunoSEQ multiplex PCR, and TCRdb holds only the in-frame ones, with some missing. Of around 310,000 clones listed, roughly 85% are singletons. This clonotype was obtained from a human donor with chronic lymphocytic leukemia. The source material was PBMCs, sampled before ibrutinib treatment. The chain recombines TRBV5-8 with TRBJ2-7; weak D call: TRBD2 (6 bases). The CDR3 sequence is CASNPQTVPGDEQYF. The CDR3 region has the DNA TGTGCCAGCAACCCCCAAACGGTCCCGGGGGACGAGCAGTACTTC.